This T cell receptor beta chain was identified during a study of blood T cells in healthy people across ages. The CDR3 loop spans 15 amino acids. V was trimmed by 0 bases and J by 3 bases, leaving 12 bases between them. The V gene's germline CDR1 is LGHNT and CDR2 FRNRAP. The use of a sample-barcoded 5' primer and a J-beta primer mix characterized a second PCR of roughly 6 to 11 cycles. TCRdb reanalysed the 5' RACE reads using MiXCR and keeps one entry per CDR3 protein. The sample consists of around 1,700,000 distinct CDR3 sequences, about 28% of them appearing once. The receptor comes from a woman aged 25 to 39 in good health. Material for sequencing was blood. The rearrangement uses TRBV12-5 and TRBJ2-7, with D possibly matching TRBD2 (6 bases). The CDR3 DNA reads as TGTGCTAGTGGTTTGGTACTCAGGAGGGGCTACGAGCAGTACTTC. It encodes CASGLVLRRGYEQYF.